This TCR beta chain was retrieved from a study of blood T cells in healthy people across ages. The study's findings and limits: The fall in TCR beta diversity per million T cells was roughly linear with age. There was no known CMV status for donors, so expanded clonotype changes were possibly confounded. Higher diversity and more naive CD4+ cells were features of long-lived donors, compared to aged donors.

The study drew donors from healthy Caucasian individuals in Russia aged about 6 to 100. Using a J-beta primer mix together with a sample-barcoded 5' primer, a second PCR was run for roughly 7 to 11 cycles. TCRdb reprocessed the 5' RACE reads via MiXCR and lists one record per CDR3 protein. Among some 670,000 distinct CDR3 sequences listed, 45% to 60% were seen once. This clonotype was seen ten or more times. Its cognate antigen is unknown. This sequence originates from a woman older than 75 in good health. What was sequenced was blood.

The CDR3 DNA reads TGCAGTGCTAGAGAGGTGGTAGGACAGAAAGAGACCCAGTACTTC. Protein product: CSAREVVGQKETQYF. The chain is built from TRBV20-1 and TRBJ2-5; TRBD1 is a possible D gene (6 bases). The CDR3 runs to 15 residues. Trimming stripped 0 bases from V and 3 bases from J, with 14 bases between. Germline V gene sequence: CDR1 DFQATT, CDR2 SNEGSKA (reference sequence).